This is a list of T cell receptor beta chains from one sample in a study of cytomegalovirus exposure and HLA in healthy donors. Clones were read by immunoSEQ multiplex PCR, and TCRdb kept only the in-frame ones, dropping some. The table records tens of thousands of clones, approximately 70% of them present only once. Material for sequencing was PBMCs. Every receptor here comes from a woman aged 50 to 60 in good health and CMV-seronegative. The CDR3 runs from the conserved cysteine through the conserved F or W. The order of the fields is J gene, D gene, V gene, clone size, CDR3 protein, CDR3 DNA. The D gene is left open where the match is weak. Some rows mark clone size as missing; the rest say once, few, many or name a class of expanded clone.

TRBJ2-3 NA TRBV27 NA CASSLLPGETDTQYF TGTGCCAGCAGCTTATTGCCAGGGGAGACAGATACGCAGTATTTT
TRBJ2-2 NA TRBV4-2 NA CASIGRLDANTGELFF TGTGCCAGCATAGGTCGACTAGACGCGAACACCGGGGAGCTGTTTTTT
TRBJ2-5 TRBD2 TRBV6-1 NA CASSESRTSSGETQYF TGTGCCAGCAGTGAATCCCGGACTAGCTCGGGGGAGACCCAGTACTTC
TRBJ1-5 TRBD1 TRBV6-4 NA CASSVGTGGYQPQHF TGTGCCAGCAGTGTGGGTACAGGGGGGTATCAGCCCCAGCATTTT
TRBJ2-5 NA TRBV10-2 NA CASSETGETQYF TGCGCCAGCAGTGAGACGGGAGAGACCCAGTACTTC
TRBJ2-3 TRBD2 TRBV6-1 NA CASSEPRTSGSTDTQYF TGTGCCAGCAGTGAACCACGGACTAGCGGTAGCACAGATACGCAGTATTTT
TRBJ2-2 TRBD2 TRBV19 NA CASRTSGGWNTGELFF TGTGCCAGTAGAACTAGCGGGGGTTGGAACACCGGGGAGCTGTTTTTT
TRBJ2-5 TRBD2 TRBV7-2 once CASSYLSGTPRGAQYF TGTGCCAGCAGCTATCTCAGCGGGACCCCGCGGGGGGCCCAGTACTTC
TRBJ2-7 NA TRBV29-1 NA CSVTIGGSSDEQYF TGCAGCGTTACGATAGGGGGTAGTAGCGACGAGCAGTACTTC
TRBJ2-2 NA TRBV6-1 NA CSSAGVAALGELFF TGTAGCTCCGCAGGGGTAGCAGCGCTTGGGGAGCTGTTTTTT
TRBJ1-2 NA TRBV7-2 NA CASSFRVGTEGGYTF TGTGCCAGCAGCTTTCGGGTCGGGACGGAGGGCGGCTACACCTTC
TRBJ1-6 TRBD1 TRBV28 NA CASTSGTGGNSPLHF TGTGCCAGCACGAGCGGCACAGGGGGCAATTCACCCCTCCACTTT
TRBJ1-3 NA TRBV5-6 few CASSLTSIGSGNTIYF TGTGCCAGCAGCTTGACCTCGATCGGGTCTGGAAACACCATATATTTT
TRBJ2-7 NA TRBV27 NA CASSSLRGFEQYF TGTGCCAGCAGTTCACTACGGGGGTTCGAGCAGTACTTC
TRBJ1-3 TRBD1 TRBV4-3 NA CASAPFGQGGNTIYF TGCGCCAGCGCTCCCTTCGGACAGGGTGGAAACACCATATATTTT
TRBJ2-3 TRBD1 TRBV10-2 NA CASAPRGDSLSTDTQYF TGCGCCAGCGCCCCTCGAGGGGACAGCCTCAGCACAGATACGCAGTATTTT
TRBJ1-6 TRBD1 TRBV30 NA CAWSFQGDSPLHF TGTGCCTGGAGTTTCCAGGGGGACTCACCCCTCCACTTT
TRBJ1-4 TRBD1 TRBV4-2 NA CASSQGRGRLDEKLFF TGTGCCAGCAGCCAGGGCAGGGGGCGCCTCGATGAAAAACTGTTTTTT
TRBJ2-5 NA TRBV7-9 NA CASSRAPAEETQYF TGTGCCAGCAGTCGTGCCCCAGCGGAGGAGACCCAGTACTTC
TRBJ2-5 TRBD1 TRBV7-2 NA CASSLAGQGPQETQYF TGTGCCAGCAGCTTAGCAGGACAGGGTCCCCAAGAGACCCAGTACTTC
TRBJ2-5 TRBD2 TRBV9 NA CASSVGTTSGETQYF TGTGCCAGCAGCGTTGGGACTACGTCGGGAGAGACCCAGTACTTC
TRBJ2-2 NA TRBV9 NA CASSVDGRTGELFF TGTGCCAGCAGCGTTGACGGGAGAACCGGGGAGCTGTTTTTT
TRBJ2-5 TRBD2 TRBV9 NA CASSLGTSAQETQYF TGTGCCAGCAGCTTGGGGACTAGCGCTCAAGAGACCCAGTACTTC
TRBJ2-3 NA TRBV12-2 few CASRTHRVMWTDTQYF TGTGCAAGTCGCACCCACAGGGTTATGTGGACAGATACGCAGTATTTT
TRBJ2-1 NA TRBV7-8 NA CASSPWGLERDEQFF TGTGCCAGCAGCCCCTGGGGACTGGAAAGGGATGAGCAGTTCTTC
TRBJ1-2 NA TRBV27 NA CASSHPNYGYTF TGTGCCAGCAGTCATCCTAACTATGGCTACACCTTC
TRBJ2-3 NA TRBV16 NA CASSQSFPLLRQYF TGTGCCAGCAGCCAATCTTTCCCCTTATTGAGGCAGTATTTT
TRBJ2-7 NA TRBV5-4 NA CATRFSNRDYEQYF TGTGCCACACGTTTCTCGAACAGGGACTACGAGCAGTACTTC
TRBJ1-6 NA TRBV9 NA CASSVSPDNSPLHF TGTGCCAGCAGCGTAAGTCCGGATAATTCACCCCTCCACTTT
TRBJ1-6 NA TRBV28 NA CASSLRGVGESSPLHF TGTGCCAGCAGTCTCCGGGGGGTAGGTGAGTCGTCACCCCTCCACTTT
TRBJ2-7 NA TRBV9 NA CASSPGPTTYEQYF TGTGCCAGCAGCCCAGGGCCCACCACCTACGAGCAGTACTTC
TRBJ1-3 NA TRBV6-1 NA CASSDRDNSGNTIYF TGTGCCAGCAGTGACCGGGACAACTCTGGAAACACCATATATTTT
TRBJ2-1 NA TRBV12-1 NA CASSFQVAGLYNEQFF TGTGCCAGCAGCTTTCAGGTAGCGGGCTTATACAATGAGCAGTTCTTC
TRBJ1-1 NA TRBV28 few CASSLYIGVGVNTEAFF TGTGCCAGCAGTTTATATATAGGGGTAGGGGTGAACACTGAAGCTTTCTTT
TRBJ1-5 TRBD1 TRBV7-6 NA CASSSGTGSQPQHF TGTGCCAGCAGCTCGGGGACAGGGAGTCAGCCCCAGCATTTT
TRBJ1-1 NA TRBV20-1 NA CSAWASEAAFF TGCAGTGCTTGGGCGTCCGAAGCAGCTTTCTTT
TRBJ2-2 NA TRBV6-5 NA CASSTLRAGELFF TGTGCCAGCAGTACCCTCAGGGCCGGGGAGCTGTTTTTT
TRBJ1-5 TRBD1 TRBV5-8 NA CASSLRQGNQPQHF TGTGCCAGCAGCCTCAGACAGGGGAATCAGCCCCAGCATTTT
TRBJ2-1 TRBD2 TRBV7-6 NA CASSLNSGRDNEQFF TGTGCCAGCAGCTTAAATAGCGGGAGGGACAATGAGCAGTTCTTC
TRBJ2-1 TRBD2 TRBV7-9 once CASSITSGTEQFF TGTGCCAGCAGCATCACTAGCGGGACTGAGCAGTTCTTC
TRBJ2-2 NA TRBV19 NA CASSYTGELFF TGTGCCAGTTCTTATACCGGGGAGCTGTTTTTT